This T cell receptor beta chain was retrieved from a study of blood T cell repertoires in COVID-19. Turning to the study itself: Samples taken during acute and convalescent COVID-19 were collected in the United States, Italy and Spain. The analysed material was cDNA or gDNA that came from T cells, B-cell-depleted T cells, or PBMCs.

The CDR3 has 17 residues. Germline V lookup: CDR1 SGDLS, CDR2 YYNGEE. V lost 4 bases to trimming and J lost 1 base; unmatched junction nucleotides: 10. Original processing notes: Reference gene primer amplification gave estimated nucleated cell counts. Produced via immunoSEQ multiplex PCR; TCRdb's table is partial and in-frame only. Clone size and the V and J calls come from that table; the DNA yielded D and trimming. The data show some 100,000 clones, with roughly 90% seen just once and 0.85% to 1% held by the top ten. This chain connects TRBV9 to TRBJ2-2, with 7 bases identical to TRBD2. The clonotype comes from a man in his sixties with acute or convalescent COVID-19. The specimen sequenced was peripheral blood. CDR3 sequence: CASSRELAVLNTGELFF. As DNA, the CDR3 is TGTGCCAGCAGCCGGGAGCTAGCGGTTCTGAACACCGGGGAGCTGTTTTTT.